Listed here is a single T cell receptor beta chain. Treatment: roughly 19 received Ad26.COV2.S at low or high dose, single or two shots; 5 received placebo; per-sample allocation not given. Repertoires come from day 63 after the first vaccine or placebo injection. Immunization relied on an Ad26 vector, which expressed Wuhan-strain SARS-CoV-2 spike. This record belongs to a study of Ad26.COV2.S vaccination and SARS-CoV-2 variants. Background on the study: Participants got Ad26.COV2.S intramuscularly, once or twice 56 days apart.

The table came from immunoSEQ multiplex PCR; TCRdb's copy has only in-frame clones and leaves some out. In the table there are roughly 350,000 clones, 88% of which are singletons. Trimming removed 8 bases from V and 3 bases from J; junction bases left unmatched: 8. Looked up from germline, CDR1 is LNHDA and CDR2 is SQIVND (reference sequence). The CDR3 covers 17 residues. The rearrangement links TRBV19 to TRBJ2-6; 12 nucleotides match TRBD1. The receptor comes from a person between 18 and 60 years old who received the Ad26.COV2.S COVID-19 vaccine or a placebo. The source material was peripheral blood, sampled in a trial of Ad26.COV2.S vaccine versus placebo. Written as DNA, the CDR3 is TGTGCCAGTGCCGGGGGGACAGGGGGCTATGGGGCCAACGTCCTGACTTTC. This gives the protein CASAGGTGGYGANVLTF.